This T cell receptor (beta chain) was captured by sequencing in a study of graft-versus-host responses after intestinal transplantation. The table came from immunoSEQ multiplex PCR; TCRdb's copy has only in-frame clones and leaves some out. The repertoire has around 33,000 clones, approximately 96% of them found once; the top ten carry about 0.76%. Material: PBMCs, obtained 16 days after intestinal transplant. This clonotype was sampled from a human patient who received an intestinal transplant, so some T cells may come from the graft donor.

CDR3 coding DNA: TGTGCCACCAGCAGAGGGGCTAGCGCGGCCTACAATGAGCAGTTCTTC. This gives the protein CATSRGASAAYNEQFF. The gene calls are TRBV15 and TRBJ2-1; possible D gene TRBD2, 6 bases. The V end lost 1 base, the J end lost 2 bases, and 12 bases lay between the germline ends. The CDR3 is made up of 16 amino acids. The germline V gene has CDR1 LNHNV and CDR2 YYDKDF (reference sequence).